A single sample is the source of the 11 T cell receptor beta chains below, sequenced in a study of T cells in women clearing cervical HPV infection. Here immunoSEQ multiplex PCR was the method, and the copy in TCRdb shows in-frame clones only, minus some. Its clone listing holds around 35,000 clones. Sequencing was carried out using blood buffy coat. The receptors were sampled from a woman aged 18 to 75 with a cervical HPV16 infection that either progressed to CIN3+ or cleared (not recorded which).

As concerns this clone: The read gets to within 3 residues of the CDR3 end, and the germline J gene fills in the rest. The chain employs TRBV7-2 and TRBJ2-7; 8 nucleotides align to TRBD1. With V trimmed by 0 bases and J by 2 bases, 9 bases remained unmatched. The V gene's germline CDR1 is SGHTA and CDR2 FQGNSA. The CDR3 covers 17 residues. Incomplete CDR3 DNA: TGTGCCAGCAGCTTAGCTCGACAGGGGATCTCTCCCTACGAG. Its translation is CASSLARQGISPYE. In full, the CDR3 is CASSLARQGISPYEQYF.

A note on this clone: The read finishes 3 residues shy of the CDR3 end, and the germline J gene is used to complete it. The chain joins TRBV2 to TRBJ2-3; 12 positions agree with TRBD2. This CDR3 has 18 amino acids. Germline assignment: CDR1 SNHLY and CDR2 FYNNEI. The sequenced part of the CDR3 DNA is TGTGCCAGCAGTGAACGACTAGCGGGGGACCCGTACCAAGAGACG. Its protein is CASSERLAGDPYQET. The whole CDR3 protein is CASSERLAGDPYQETQYF.

About this clone itself: The read gets to within 3 residues of the CDR3 end, and the germline J gene fills in the rest. The chain couples TRBV20-1 to TRBJ2-3; D might be TRBD2 (6 bases). Trimming pared 5 bases from V and 1 base from J, leaving 13 bases between. CDR1 DFQATT and CDR2 SNEGSKA come from the germline V gene (reference sequence). The CDR3 totals 14 residues. CDR3 residues: CSAGAGGGTDTQYF. Incomplete CDR3 DNA: TGCAGTGCTGGCGCAGGAGGGGGCACAGATACG.

A remark on this clone: The read finishes 3 residues shy of the CDR3 end, and the germline J gene is used to complete it. The chain links TRBV5-1 to TRBJ1-2; 11 positions agree with TRBD1. The germline CDR1 and CDR2 sequences are SGHRS and YFSETQ. This CDR3 spans 15 amino acids. V gave up 2 bases and J gave up 7 bases; unmatched junction bases: 7. The CDR3 bases that were read are TGCGCCAGCAGCTTTGAAGGACAGGGGGCTTCTGGC. Its protein product is CASSFEGQGASG. The whole CDR3 reads CASSFEGQGASGYTF. Complete variable domain (other parts from reference TRBV5-1 and TRBJ1-2): KAGVTQTPRYLIKTRGQQVTLSCSPISGHRSVSWYQQTPGQGLQFLFEYFSETQRNKGNFPGRFSGRQFSNSRSEMNVSTLELGDSALYLCASSFEGQGASGYTFGSGTRLTVV.

Notes on this clone: The read halts 3 residues ahead of the CDR3 end, with the missing end drawn from the germline J gene. The V and J genes are TRBV7-2 and TRBJ1-5; D gene ambiguous. The CDR3 consists of 14 residues. Deletions cut 0 bases from V and 3 bases from J, with 6 bases between. The V gene's germline CDR1 is SGHTA and CDR2 FQGNSA. Partial CDR3 DNA: TGTGCCAGCAGCTTAGCGCAGTACAATCAGCCC. Amino acid sequence: CASSLAQYNQP. The CDR3 in its entirety is CASSLAQYNQPQHF. Together with reference TRBV7-2 and TRBJ1-5, the CDR3 gives the full variable domain: GAGVSQSPSNKVTEKGKDVELRCDPISGHTALYWYRQSLGQGLEFLIYFQGNSAPDKSGLPSDRFSAERTGGSVSTLTIQRTQQEDSAVYLCASSLAQYNQPQHFGDGTRLSIL.

Notes on this clone: The read terminates 3 residues before the CDR3 end, so the remaining end is supplied by the germline J gene. The chain couples TRBV7-7 to TRBJ2-5; a weak D match, TRBD2 (7 bases). Germline CDR1 SSHAT, CDR2 FNYEAQ (reference sequence). The V and J ends lost 7 bases and 1 base respectively, with 16 bases between them. This CDR3 is built from 15 residues. The sequenced CDR3 bases are TGTGCCAGCAAAGCGCGGGGGCCGTCCCAAGAGACC. This gives the protein CASKARGPSQET. The full CDR3 is CASKARGPSQETQYF. Full variable domain (outside the CDR3, taken from reference TRBV7-7 and TRBJ2-5): GAGVSQSPRYKVTKRGQDVTLRCDPISSHATLYWYQQALGQGPEFLTYFNYEAQPDKSGLPSDRFSAERPEGSISTLTIQRTEQRDSAMYRCASKARGPSQETQYFGPGTRLLVL.

Points on this clone: The read ends 3 residues shy of where the CDR3 ends; the end is completed using the germline J gene. J is TRBJ2-7 and V is TRBV2, with 10 bases that match TRBD1. CDR3 length: 14 residues. Germline loops: CDR1 SNHLY, CDR2 FYNNEI. The J segment lost 0 bases and the V segment lost 4 bases, leaving 0 bases of the junction unmatched. The covered CDR3 bases are TGTGCCAGCAGTGGACAGGGGGCCTCCTACGAG. Translation gives CASSGQGASYE. From start to end, the CDR3 is CASSGQGASYEQYF. The full variable domain, its missing parts supplied by reference TRBV2 and TRBJ2-7, is EPEVTQTPSHQVTQMGQEVILRCVPISNHLYFYWYRQILGQKVEFLVSFYNNEISEKSEIFDDQFSVERPDGSNFTLKIRSTKLEDSAMYFCASSGQGASYEQYFGPGTRLTVT.

A word on this clone: The read terminates 3 residues before the CDR3 end, so the remaining end is supplied by the germline J gene. V and J are TRBV29-1 and TRBJ2-7, with TRBD1 identical over 7 bases. The CDR3 consists of 12 residues. Trimming took 7 bases from V and 6 from J; bases not matched to a gene: 9. Germline-derived CDR1 and CDR2 are SQVTM and ANQGSEA. CDR3 DNA (partial): TGCAGCGCAGGGGACAGATCTTCCGAG. Its protein is CSAGDRSSE. The full CDR3 protein reads CSAGDRSSEQYF.

With regard to this clone: The read halts 3 residues ahead of the CDR3 end, with the missing end drawn from the germline J gene. The chain is built from TRBV12-3 or TRBV12-4 and TRBJ1-5; tentative D call: TRBD1 (6 bases). This CDR3 contains 14 residues. Trimming took 7 bases from V and 6 from J, leaving 16 bases between them. CDR3 DNA (partial): TGTGCCAGCACCACAGGGAATCCCATTCAGCCC. It yields the protein CASTTGNPIQP. The full-length CDR3 reads as CASTTGNPIQPQHF.

Turning to this clone: The read ends 3 residues before the CDR3 terminus; that terminus is restored from the germline J gene. The rearrangement joins TRBV7-9 to TRBJ1-5, with TRBD1 matching over 9 bases. The CDR3 sequence is 14 residues long. V gave up 4 bases and J gave up 7 bases; unmatched junction bases: 5. The germline gives CDR1 SEHNR, CDR2 FQNEAQ (reference sequence). The CDR3: CASSYSGTGQPQHF. CDR3 DNA, as far as it was read: TGTGCCAGCAGCTACTCCGGGACAGGGCAGCCC.

For this clone: A junction boundary mismatches the germline segment, possibly from a read error. The read halts 3 residues ahead of the CDR3 end, with the missing end drawn from the germline J gene. The chain recombines TRBV10-3 with TRBJ2-2, with 7 bases that match TRBD1. This CDR3 spans 16 amino acids. Germline V CDR1 and CDR2: ENHRY, SYGVKD. CDR3 amino acids: CAISEVGTAKTGELFF. The sequenced part of the CDR3 DNA is TGTGCCATCAGTGAAGTCGGGACAGCGAAGACCGGGGAG.